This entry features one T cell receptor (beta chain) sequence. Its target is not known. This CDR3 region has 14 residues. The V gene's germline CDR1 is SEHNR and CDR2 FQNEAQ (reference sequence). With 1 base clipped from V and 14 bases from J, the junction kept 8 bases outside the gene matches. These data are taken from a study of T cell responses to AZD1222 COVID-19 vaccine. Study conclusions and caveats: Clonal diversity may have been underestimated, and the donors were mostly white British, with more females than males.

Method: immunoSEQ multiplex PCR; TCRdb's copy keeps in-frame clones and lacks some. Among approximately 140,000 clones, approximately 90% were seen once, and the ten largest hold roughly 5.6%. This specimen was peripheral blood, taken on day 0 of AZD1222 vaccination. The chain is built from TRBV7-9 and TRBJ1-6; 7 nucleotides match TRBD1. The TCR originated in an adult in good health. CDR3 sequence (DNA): TGTGCCAGCAGCTTAGTGCTGGGACAGCCAACCCTCCACTTT. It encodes CASSLVLGQPTLHF.